What follows are 26 T cell receptor beta chains derived from one specimen sequenced in a study of CD8 T cells in ankylosing spondylitis. MiXCR, run by TCRdb on the 5' RACE reads, gives a single entry per CDR3 protein. The sample shows 300,000 to 400,000 distinct CDR3 sequences, about 20% of them seen only once. The sample taken for sequencing was blood, either unsorted or a sorted T cell fraction (not recorded which). Every receptor here comes from a male donor with ankylosing spondylitis or in good health (not recorded which).

In DNA form, the CDR3 reads TGTGCCAGCAGTTTAGCGACAGCGAGCTCCTACGAGCAGTACTTC. It encodes CASSLATASSYEQYF. The chain has TRBV27 and TRBJ2-7, with D perhaps matching TRBD1 (5 bases). V was shortened by 2 bases and J by 0 bases, with 11 bases between the two germline ends. Germline loops: CDR1 MNHEY, CDR2 SMNVEV (reference sequence). This CDR3 has 15 residues.

The chain is built from TRBV20-1 and TRBJ2-7; 7 bases line up with TRBD1. The CDR3 runs to 14 residues. In germline, CDR1 is DFQATT, CDR2 SNEGSKA (reference sequence). Germline trimming cut 0 bases from V and 2 bases from J; bases unmatched to any gene: 4. CDR3 DNA: TGCAGTGCTAGAGATAGGCAGGGGGCCTACGAGCAGTACTTC. It yields the protein CSARDRQGAYEQYF.

This clonotype was observed a handful of times. The gene calls are TRBV5-1 and TRBJ1-5, with D uncertain. The CDR3 covers 13 residues. V gave up 5 bases and J gave up 2 bases, with 8 bases separating them. Germline values: CDR1 SGHRS, CDR2 YFSETQ. The CDR3: CASSWEGNQPQHF. Here the CDR3 DNA reads TGCGCCAGCAGTTGGGAGGGCAATCAGCCCCAGCATTTT.

This clonotype was recorded a few times. The J gene is TRBJ2-7, the V gene TRBV30; 7 positions match TRBD1. The CDR3 has 14 amino acids. Germline V gene lookup returns CDR1 GTSNPN and CDR2 SVGIG (reference sequence). Trimming removed 0 bases from V and 3 bases from J; junction bases left unmatched: 5. The CDR3 here is CAWSVGDSFYEQYF. Written as DNA, the CDR3 is TGTGCCTGGAGTGTAGGGGACAGCTTCTACGAGCAGTACTTC.

The rearrangement links TRBV20-1 to TRBJ1-4; maybe TRBD1 (5 bases). The CDR3 length is 14 residues. Trimming took off 3 bases at V and 4 bases at J, with 12 bases between the two ends. The germline V gene encodes CDR1 DFQATT and CDR2 SNEGSKA (reference sequence). CDR3 protein: CSARGTEYNEKLFF. CDR3 DNA: TGCAGTGCTAGGGGGACGGAGTATAATGAAAAACTGTTTTTT.

This clonotype has a handful of counts. V is TRBV20-1 and J is TRBJ1-2; no firm D call. The length of the CDR3 is 11 residues. V dropped 6 bases and J dropped 3 bases, with 8 bases sitting between them. Germline V gives CDR1 DFQATT, CDR2 SNEGSKA (reference sequence). This CDR3 reads CSAHKDYGYTF. The CDR3 nucleotides are TGCAGTGCCCACAAGGACTATGGCTACACCTTC.

This clonotype was counted many times. The chain has TRBV12-3 or TRBV12-4 and TRBJ2-1, with 7 bases lining up with TRBD1. The J segment lost 9 bases and the V segment lost 0 bases, leaving 2 bases of the junction unmatched. The CDR3 covers 13 residues. In nucleotides, the CDR3 is TGTGCCAGCAGTTTAGCTGGGACAGCTGAGCAGTTCTTC. It codes for CASSLAGTAEQFF.

The genes are TRBV29-1 and TRBJ2-3; 7 nucleotides match TRBD2. From germline, CDR1 is SQVTM and CDR2 ANQGSEA. This CDR3 has 13 residues. V lost 7 bases, J lost 1 base, and 5 bases stayed unmatched. Here the CDR3 reads CSGEGLRTDTQYF. CDR3 sequence (DNA): TGCAGCGGGGAGGGCCTACGCACAGATACGCAGTATTTT.

This clonotype was seen a single time. The genes are TRBV20-1 and TRBJ2-7; D might be TRBD1 or TRBD2, each matching 5 bases. Germline CDR1 DFQATT, CDR2 SNEGSKA (reference sequence). The CDR3 extends over 17 amino acids. Trimming removed 1 base at V and 1 base at J, with 20 bases between. In nucleotides, the CDR3 is TGCAGTGCTAGAGGCCTCAACCGGGACGGACAATCCTACGAGCAGTACTTC. Its translation is CSARGLNRDGQSYEQYF.

There are a few counts of this clonotype. The J gene is TRBJ2-7, the V gene TRBV3-1; D may be TRBD1 (5 bases). Trimming shortened V by 1 base and J by 2 bases, and 9 bases separated the two germline ends. Germline V CDR1 and CDR2: LGHDT, YNNKEL (reference sequence). This CDR3 is 14 amino acids long. The CDR3 protein is CASSQVFRAYEQYF. The DNA for the CDR3 is TGTGCCAGCAGCCAAGTATTCAGGGCCTACGAGCAGTACTTC.

V gene TRBV10-2 combines with J gene TRBJ1-1; the D is unclear. Trimming removed 7 bases from V and 1 base from J, with 10 bases in between. The length of the CDR3 is 13 residues. Germline V gene lookup returns CDR1 WSHSY and CDR2 SAAADI. CDR3 DNA: TGCGCCAGCAATTGGGTGGAGAACACTGAAGCTTTCTTT. The encoded protein is CASNWVENTEAFF.

This clonotype has a handful of counts. The chain uses TRBV9 and TRBJ2-7; D is ambiguous. CDR1 is SGDLS and CDR2 is YYNGEE in the germline V gene. CDR3 length: 15 amino acids. Trimming left V 0 bases short and J 6 bases short, with 16 bases between. The CDR3 loop reads CASSVGIGTDGEQYF. The CDR3 DNA sequence: TGTGCCAGCAGCGTAGGTATTGGCACCGACGGCGAGCAGTACTTC.

This clonotype showed up just a few times. This rearrangement joins TRBV20-1 to TRBJ2-7, with 9 bases identical to TRBD1. In germline, CDR1 is DFQATT, CDR2 SNEGSKA (reference sequence). The CDR3 has 15 residues. V gave up 5 bases and J gave up 0 bases; unmatched junction bases: 8. Here the CDR3 reads CSAEDPGQGSYEQYF. Written as DNA, the CDR3 is TGCAGTGCTGAAGACCCGGGACAGGGCTCCTACGAGCAGTACTTC.

The chain links TRBV27 to TRBJ2-1; 11 bases map to TRBD2. The J segment lost 6 bases and the V segment lost 3 bases, leaving 4 bases of the junction unmatched. Germline V gene lookup returns CDR1 MNHEY and CDR2 SMNVEV (reference sequence). The length of the CDR3 is 15 residues. The CDR3 coding sequence is TGTGCCAGCAGTTTTAGCGGGGGGGCGTTCAATGAGCAGTTCTTC. This gives the protein CASSFSGGAFNEQFF.

This clonotype was picked up a small number of times. The rearrangement links TRBV28 to TRBJ2-5; unclear D gene. Germline loops: CDR1 MDHEN, CDR2 SYDVKM. Trimming stripped 4 bases from V and 5 bases from J, with 17 bases between. The CDR3 sequence is 15 residues long. CDR3 in amino acids: CASSSRLFRKETQYF. The CDR3, as DNA: TGTGCCAGCAGTTCTCGACTCTTTAGGAAGGAGACCCAGTACTTC.

This clonotype came up a few times. This chain joins TRBV5-1 and TRBJ2-7; perhaps D is TRBD1 or TRBD2 (5 bases each). The V gene's germline CDR1 is SGHRS and CDR2 YFSETQ. Between the trimmed V and J ends, which lost 1 base and 3 bases, there was a span of 11 bases. This CDR3 is built from 14 residues. The CDR3 spells CASSLSGSLYEQYF. In DNA form, the CDR3 reads TGCGCCAGCAGCTTGTCAGGGAGTCTCTACGAGCAGTACTTC.

This chain joins TRBV6-5 and TRBJ1-6, with 7 bases lining up with TRBD1. Trimming took 2 bases from V and 4 from J; bases not matched to a gene: 8. The CDR3 contains 17 residues. The germline V gene encodes CDR1 MNHEY and CDR2 SVGAGI. The CDR3 DNA reads TGTGCCAGCAGTTACCGAGGGGGCGAAGAGTATAATTCACCCCTCCACTTT. It translates to CASSYRGGEEYNSPLHF.

This clonotype was counted between two and nine times. This sequence joins TRBV20-1 and TRBJ2-1; 8 bases fit TRBD2. The trim removed 6 bases at V and 2 bases at J, leaving 12 bases unmatched. CDR1 and CDR2 from the germline V gene are DFQATT and SNEGSKA (reference sequence). This CDR3 has 16 residues. The CDR3 region has the DNA TGCAGTGCCCCCCTGCCGGGGGGGCGGACCTACAATGAGCAGTTCTTC. This sequence encodes CSAPLPGGRTYNEQFF.

This clonotype was seen only a few times. The rearrangement uses TRBV10-3 and TRBJ2-1; D may be TRBD2 (5 bases). V was shortened by 3 bases and J by 7 bases, with 22 bases between the two germline ends. Germline assignment: CDR1 ENHRY and CDR2 SYGVKD. CDR3 length: 17 residues. The CDR3 is CAISDPTSPGSGNEQFF. CDR3 nucleotide sequence: TGTGCCATCAGTGACCCAACGAGCCCGGGATCCGGGAATGAGCAGTTCTTC.

V gene TRBV4-1 combines with J gene TRBJ2-7; a weak D match, TRBD1 (6 bases). The length of the CDR3 is 15 residues. Trimming shortened V by 5 bases and J by 2 bases, and 16 bases separated the two germline ends. Germline V gene lookup returns CDR1 MGHRA and CDR2 YSYEKL. DNA of the CDR3: TGCGCCAGCAGCGGCCGGGACACCGAGGCCTACGAGCAGTACTTC. Translating gives CASSGRDTEAYEQYF.

The chain recombines TRBV10-2 with TRBJ2-3, with TRBD1 matching over 7 bases. Germline trimming cut 0 bases from V and 3 bases from J; bases unmatched to any gene: 3. This CDR3 region has 15 residues. Per the germline V gene, CDR1 is WSHSY and CDR2 is SAAADI. Written as DNA, the CDR3 is TGCGCCAGCAGTGAGTCGACAGGGAGTACAGATACGCAGTATTTT. Residues: CASSESTGSTDTQYF.

This clonotype has only one observation. Written as DNA, the CDR3 is TGTGCCAGCAGCGTAGCAGGGGGGGCCCTAGCCTACAATGAGCAGTTCTTC. This codes for CASSVAGGALAYNEQFF. V is TRBV9 and J is TRBJ2-1; either TRBD1 or TRBD2 may supply D (7 bases each). V was pared by 0 bases and J by 2 bases, with 15 bases between. CDR3 length equals 17 residues. Germline V lookup: CDR1 SGDLS, CDR2 YYNGEE.

In its sample, this clonotype was seen a few times. This sequence joins TRBV6-1 and TRBJ2-4; D is unclear. The V and J ends lost 4 bases and 3 bases respectively, with 13 bases between them. The CDR3 spans 15 residues. CDR1 is MNHNS and CDR2 is SASEGT in the germline V gene. In DNA, the CDR3 is TGTGCCAGCAGTGGGTCCACCCTTGTCAAAAACATTCAGTACTTC. Protein product: CASSGSTLVKNIQYF.

The chain links TRBV30 to TRBJ2-5; D remains ambiguous. This CDR3 spans 12 amino acids. CDR1 is GTSNPN, CDR2 SVGIG, per germline (reference sequence). V lost 2 bases to trimming and J lost 3 bases, with 7 bases between them. CDR3 in DNA: TGTGCCTGGAGTACGCTAGAAGAGACCCAGTACTTC. Protein product: CAWSTLEETQYF.

This clonotype has more than one count but fewer than ten. The genes are TRBV7-9 and TRBJ2-5; 10 bases agree with TRBD2. V shed 2 bases, J shed 4 bases, and the junction held 7 bases outside the gene matches. The CDR3 totals 16 residues. The germline V gene has CDR1 SEHNR and CDR2 FQNEAQ (reference sequence). The CDR3: CASSLTSGGARETQYF. The CDR3 nucleotides read TGTGCCAGCAGCTTAACGAGCGGGGGGGCAAGAGAGACCCAGTACTTC.

Many counts were recorded for this clonotype. The V call is TRBV6-1, the J call TRBJ2-7, with D tentatively TRBD1 or TRBD2 (5 bases each). V was trimmed by 3 bases and J by 4 bases, leaving 16 bases between them. The CDR3 runs to 15 residues. The germline V gene encodes CDR1 MNHNS and CDR2 SASEGT. Written as DNA, the CDR3 is TGTGCCAGCAGTGAGACACTAACGGGGCCTTACGAGCAGTACTTC. Translating gives CASSETLTGPYEQYF.